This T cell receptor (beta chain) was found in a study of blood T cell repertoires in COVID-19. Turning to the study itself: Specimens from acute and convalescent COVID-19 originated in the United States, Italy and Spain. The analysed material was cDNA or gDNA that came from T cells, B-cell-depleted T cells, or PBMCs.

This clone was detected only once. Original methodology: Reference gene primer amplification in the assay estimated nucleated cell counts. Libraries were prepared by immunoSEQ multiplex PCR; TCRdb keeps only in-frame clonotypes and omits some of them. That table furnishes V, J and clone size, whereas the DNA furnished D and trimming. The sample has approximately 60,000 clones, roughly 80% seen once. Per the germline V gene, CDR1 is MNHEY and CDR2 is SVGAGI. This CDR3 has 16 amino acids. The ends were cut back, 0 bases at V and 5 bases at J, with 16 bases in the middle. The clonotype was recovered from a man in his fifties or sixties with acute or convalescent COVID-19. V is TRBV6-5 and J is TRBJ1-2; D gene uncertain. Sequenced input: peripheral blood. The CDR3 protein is CASSYSSYRAQYGYTF. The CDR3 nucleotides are TGTGCCAGCAGTTACTCATCGTACAGAGCTCAATATGGCTACACCTTC.